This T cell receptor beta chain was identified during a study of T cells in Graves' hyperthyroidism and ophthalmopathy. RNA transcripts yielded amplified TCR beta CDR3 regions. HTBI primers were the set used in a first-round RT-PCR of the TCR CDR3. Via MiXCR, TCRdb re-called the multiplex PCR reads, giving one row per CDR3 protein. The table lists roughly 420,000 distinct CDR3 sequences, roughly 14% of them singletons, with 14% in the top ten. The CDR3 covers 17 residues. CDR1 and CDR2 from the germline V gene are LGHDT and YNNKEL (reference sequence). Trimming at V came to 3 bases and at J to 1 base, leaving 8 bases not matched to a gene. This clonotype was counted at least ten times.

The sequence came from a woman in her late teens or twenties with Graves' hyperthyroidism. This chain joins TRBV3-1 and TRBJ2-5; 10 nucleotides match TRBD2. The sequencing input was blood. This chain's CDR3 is CASSQLAGGGVQETQYF. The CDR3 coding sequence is TGTGCCAGCAGCCAGTTAGCGGGAGGAGGGGTCCAAGAGACCCAGTACTTC.